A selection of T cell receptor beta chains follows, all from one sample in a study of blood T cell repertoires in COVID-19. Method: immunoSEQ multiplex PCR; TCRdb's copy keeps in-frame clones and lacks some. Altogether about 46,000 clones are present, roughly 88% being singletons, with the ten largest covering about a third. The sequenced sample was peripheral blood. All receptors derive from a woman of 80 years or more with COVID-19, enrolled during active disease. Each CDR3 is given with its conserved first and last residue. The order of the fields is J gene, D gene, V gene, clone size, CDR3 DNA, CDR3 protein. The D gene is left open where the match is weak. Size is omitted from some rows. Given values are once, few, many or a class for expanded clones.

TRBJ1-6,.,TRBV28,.,TGTGCCGACAGAGTATCCTATAATTCACCCCTCCACTTT,CADRVSYNSPLHF
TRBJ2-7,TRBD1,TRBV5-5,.,TGTGCCAGCACCAGGACAGGGTACGAGCAGTACTTC,CASTRTGYEQYF
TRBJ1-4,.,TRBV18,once,TGTGCCAGCTCACCCATCGAGGGAGCTCAACTGTTTTTT,CASSPIEGAQLFF
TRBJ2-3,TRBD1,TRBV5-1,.,TGCGCCAGCAGCTCAGGACAGGGCGCCATCCTCACAGATACGCAGTATTTT,CASSSGQGAILTDTQYF
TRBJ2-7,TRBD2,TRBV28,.,TGTGCCAGCAGTTTCCCTAGCGGGAGCTCCTACGAGCAGTACTTC,CASSFPSGSSYEQYF
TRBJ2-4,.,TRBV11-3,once,TGTGCCAGCAGCTTAGCCAGGGTCAAAAACATTCAGTACTTC,CASSLARVKNIQYF
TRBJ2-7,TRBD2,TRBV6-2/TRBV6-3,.,TGTGCCAGCAGTTACCCTATATCTCCCCGGGCGGGGGTACTTTACGAGCAGTACTTC,CASSYPISPRAGVLYEQYF
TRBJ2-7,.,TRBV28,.,TGTGCCAGCCTCAGTAATGGGCAGGCCTCCTACGAGCAGTACTTC,CASLSNGQASYEQYF
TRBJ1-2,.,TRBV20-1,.,TGCAGTGCGCTCGCGGGCTACACCTTC,CSALAGYTF
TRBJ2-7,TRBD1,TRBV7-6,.,TGTGCCAGCAGCTTAGCGGACAGGGGATCCTACGAGCAGTACTTC,CASSLADRGSYEQYF